This paragraph reports one T cell receptor beta chain. This sample is drawn from a study of OX40 agonist ivuxolimab in advanced cancers. TCRdb keeps only in-frame clones here, not all; method: immunoSEQ multiplex PCR. The sample yields tens of thousands of clones, over 90% seen once. The sample consisted of CD4+ or CD8+ T cells sorted from blood, taken in a trial of the OX40 agonist ivuxolimab. This receptor was taken from an adult with an advanced solid tumor such as melanoma, head and neck, liver or kidney cancer.

The CDR3 region is CASSYPSSRRKETQYF. As DNA, the CDR3 is TGTGCCAGCAGTTACCCGTCCTCGAGACGGAAAGAGACCCAGTACTTC. This sequence joins TRBV6-5 and TRBJ2-5; D is unresolved. Germline V gives CDR1 MNHEY, CDR2 SVGAGI. The CDR3 totals 16 residues. Trimming removed 2 bases from V and 3 bases from J, with 16 bases in between.